Listed below are T cell receptor beta chains from one sample, sequenced in a study of blood T cell repertoires in COVID-19. Produced via immunoSEQ multiplex PCR; TCRdb's table is partial and in-frame only. In the table there are roughly 120,000 clones, about 90% of which are singletons. Material for sequencing was peripheral blood. Source of these receptors: a woman in her 70s with acute or convalescent COVID-19. The CDR3 runs from the conserved cysteine through the conserved F or W. Clone size is stated in some rows and not others, as once, few, many or a class when expanded.

>TRBV10-3|NA|TRBJ2-7
CAISESGASDEQYF
>TRBV19|NA|TRBJ2-1
CATGHYEQFF
>TRBV3-1/TRBV3-2|NA|TRBJ2-3
CASSHYTDTQYF
>TRBV28|few|TRBJ1-2
CASSRGQGAREYTF
>TRBV11-1|few|TRBJ1-3
CASSADSGNTIYF
>TRBV30|NA|TRBJ1-5
CAWSVQGVRQPQHF
>TRBV3-1/TRBV3-2|NA|TRBJ1-5
CASSQDLVQPQHF
>TRBV7-9|NA|TRBJ2-1
CASSLVPAGTGGNEQFF
>TRBV27|NA|TRBJ1-5
CASSGQPDQPQHF
>TRBV30|NA|TRBJ1-4
CAWGPGGNEKLFF
>TRBV7-9|NA|TRBJ1-2
CASSLDTTNYGYTF
>TRBV5-1|NA|TRBJ1-5
CASSSGTGGLQPQHF
>TRBV18|NA|TRBJ2-3
CASSPPGQALPDTQYF
>TRBV5-6|NA|TRBJ2-7
CASSVLLLEQYF
>TRBV3-1/TRBV3-2|NA|TRBJ1-1
CASSQRDRGGTEAFF
>TRBV29-1|NA|TRBJ1-5
CSVEEGQGVGQPQHF
>TRBV28|NA|TRBJ1-2
CASSRDIGYGYTF
>TRBV4-1|NA|TRBJ2-2
CASSLREGGTGELFF
>TRBV9|NA|TRBJ1-1
CASSGGQGVEAFF
>TRBV9|NA|TRBJ2-3
CASSGPSAPNTDTQYF
>TRBV7-7|once|TRBJ2-3
CASSLGGPPTDTQYF
>TRBV24-1|NA|TRBJ2-3
CATSERGLAGGRADTQYF
>TRBV28|NA|TRBJ1-4
CASSVGTSMDEELFF
>TRBV4-1|few|TRBJ1-3
CASSQVFLLSSGNTIYF
>TRBV6-5|NA|TRBJ1-1
CASSSEGGGARTEAFF
>TRBV12-3/TRBV12-4|NA|TRBJ2-7
CASSLTDTYEQYF
>TRBV5-1|NA|TRBJ1-4
CASSLGRATNEKLFF
>TRBV7-9|few|TRBJ2-7
CASSLTGDEQYF
>TRBV18|NA|TRBJ1-5
CASSPTGIRNQPQHF
>TRBV7-3|few|TRBJ2-7
CASSPGGSVYEQYF
>TRBV6-5|NA|TRBJ2-1
CASRLAGGHNEQFF
>TRBV19|NA|TRBJ2-2
CASKGGAGELFF
>TRBV5-1|NA|TRBJ2-3
CASSLELAGGTDTQYF
>TRBV27|NA|TRBJ1-2
CASSPRDRGPRGYTF
>TRBV5-4|NA|TRBJ2-3
CASSNTKGGAQYF
>TRBV5-4|NA|TRBJ2-7
CASSSHRGGEQYF
>TRBV10-3|NA|TRBJ1-2
CAIMARTGKYGYTF
>TRBV6-5|NA|TRBJ2-7
CASSNPLYEQYF
>TRBV5-5|few|TRBJ1-1
CASSFEPQSWYTEAFF
>TRBV5-1|NA|TRBJ2-2
CASSPGASYTGELFF
>TRBV2|NA|TRBJ2-5
CASSDQGNPRETQYF
>TRBV28|few|TRBJ1-1
CASREATTEAFF
>TRBV25-1|NA|TRBJ2-1
CASRLESTEYNEQFF
>TRBV7-9|few|TRBJ2-7
CASSPSQVRYEQYF
>TRBV4-2|NA|TRBJ1-2
CASSQDLIGEANYGYTF
>TRBV18|once|TRBJ1-5
CASSPAPGGEQPQHF
>TRBV12-5|NA|TRBJ2-7
CASGLVGGQGSYEQYF
>TRBV10-1|NA|TRBJ2-1
CASSEGTSGANEQFF
>TRBV25-1|NA|TRBJ1-1
CASSGPTGGHTEAFF
>TRBV5-1|NA|TRBJ2-1
CASSSGQTYNEQFF
>TRBV5-4|once|TRBJ1-3
CASRLQGTSSGNTIYF
>TRBV5-1|NA|TRBJ1-1
CASSLPSGGNTEAFF
>TRBV6-1|NA|TRBJ2-5
CASSERTGAKGTQYF
>TRBV7-3|NA|TRBJ1-1
CASSVHMDTEAFF
>TRBV5-1|once|TRBJ2-5
CASSLSGQPERFQETQYF
>TRBV11-3|NA|TRBJ2-5
CASSLEAGEGTQYF